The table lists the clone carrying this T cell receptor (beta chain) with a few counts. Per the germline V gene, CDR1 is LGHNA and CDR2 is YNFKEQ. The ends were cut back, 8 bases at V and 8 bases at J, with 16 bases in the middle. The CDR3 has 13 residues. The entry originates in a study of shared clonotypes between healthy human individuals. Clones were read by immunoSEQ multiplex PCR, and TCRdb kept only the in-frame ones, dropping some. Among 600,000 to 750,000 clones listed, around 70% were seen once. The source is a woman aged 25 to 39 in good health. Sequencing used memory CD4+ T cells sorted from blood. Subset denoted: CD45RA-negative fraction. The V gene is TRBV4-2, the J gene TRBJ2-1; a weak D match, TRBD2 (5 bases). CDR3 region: CASRRAVRDEQFF. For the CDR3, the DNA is TGTGCCAGCCGCCGAGCGGTCCGGGATGAGCAGTTCTTC.